This T cell receptor beta chain emerged from a study of blood T cell repertoires in COVID-19. Study information: Samples taken during acute and convalescent COVID-19 were collected in the United States, Italy and Spain. The cDNA or gDNA used as material had been derived from T cells, B-cell-depleted T cells, or PBMCs.

This clone is a singleton in its sample. The CDR3 sequence is 15 residues long. V shed 0 bases and J 3 bases; nucleotides not matched to a gene: 2. Germline V CDR1 and CDR2: SGHRS, YFSETQ. Original analysis: Amplification with reference gene primers provided the estimates of nucleated cell counts. Method: immunoSEQ multiplex PCR; TCRdb's copy keeps in-frame clones and lacks some. That table supplies the V and J calls and clone size; D and trimming were determined from the DNA. The sample consists of tens of thousands of clones, around 77% of them appearing once. The sample was peripheral blood. The rearrangement joins TRBV5-1 to TRBJ2-7; TRBD1 matches at 11 bases. The clonotype was recovered from a man aged 80 or over with active or convalescent COVID-19. CDR3 in amino acids: CASSLEGTGGYEQYF. CDR3 nucleotide sequence: TGCGCCAGCAGCTTGGAAGGGACAGGGGGCTACGAGCAGTACTTC. Based on the CDR3 plus reference TRBV5-1 and TRBJ2-7, the full variable domain is KAGVTQTPRYLIKTRGQQVTLSCSPISGHRSVSWYQQTPGQGLQFLFEYFSETQRNKGNFPGRFSGRQFSNSRSEMNVSTLELGDSALYLCASSLEGTGGYEQYFGPGTRLTVT.